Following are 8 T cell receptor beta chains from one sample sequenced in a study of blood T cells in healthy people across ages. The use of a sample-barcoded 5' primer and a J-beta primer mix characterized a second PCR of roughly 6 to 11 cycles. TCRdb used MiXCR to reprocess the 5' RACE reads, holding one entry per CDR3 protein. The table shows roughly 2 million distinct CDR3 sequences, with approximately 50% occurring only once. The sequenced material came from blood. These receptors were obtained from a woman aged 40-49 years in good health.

CDR3 sequence: CASSLGLTGSTDTQYF. CDR3 nucleotide sequence: TGTGCCAGCAGTTTGGGCTTAACGGGGAGCACAGATACGCAGTATTTT. The chain links TRBV12-3 or TRBV12-4 to TRBJ2-3, with D perhaps matching TRBD2 (5 bases). The CDR3 loop spans 16 amino acids. Trimming shortened V by 3 bases and J by 0 bases, and 13 bases separated the two germline ends.

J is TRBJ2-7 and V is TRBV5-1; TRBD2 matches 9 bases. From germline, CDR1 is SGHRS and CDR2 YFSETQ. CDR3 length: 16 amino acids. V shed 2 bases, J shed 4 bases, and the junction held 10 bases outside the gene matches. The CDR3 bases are TGCGCCAGCAGCTTCGCTAATAGCGGGGGACTATACGAGCAGTACTTC. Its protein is CASSFANSGGLYEQYF.

CDR3 coding DNA: TGCGCCAGCAGCCAAGATACCGGGGCCATATGGACCCAGTACTTC. It is translated as CASSQDTGAIWTQYF. This chain links TRBV4-3 with TRBJ2-5; D could derive from TRBD1 or TRBD2 (5 bases each). The CDR3 runs to 15 residues. Per germline, CDR1 LGHNA and CDR2 YSLEER. V lost 0 bases, J lost 7 bases, and 15 bases lay in between.

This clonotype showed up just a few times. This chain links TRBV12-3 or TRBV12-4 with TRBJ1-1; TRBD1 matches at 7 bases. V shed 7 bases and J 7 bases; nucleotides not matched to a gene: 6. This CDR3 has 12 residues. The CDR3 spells CASTDRPVEAFF. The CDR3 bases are TGTGCCAGCACGGACAGGCCGGTTGAAGCTTTCTTT.

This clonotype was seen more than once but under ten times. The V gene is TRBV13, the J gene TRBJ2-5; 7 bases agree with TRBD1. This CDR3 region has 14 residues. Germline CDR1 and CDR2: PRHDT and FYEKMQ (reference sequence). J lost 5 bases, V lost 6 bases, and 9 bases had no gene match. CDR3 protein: CASSPDRERETQYF. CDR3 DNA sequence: TGTGCCAGCAGTCCCGACAGGGAACGGGAGACCCAGTACTTC.

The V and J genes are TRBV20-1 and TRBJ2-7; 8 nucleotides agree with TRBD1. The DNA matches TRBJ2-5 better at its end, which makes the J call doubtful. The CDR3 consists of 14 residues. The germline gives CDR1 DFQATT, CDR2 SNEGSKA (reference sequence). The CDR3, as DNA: TGCAGTGCTGAGGTCACAGGGGGGCAATTGACCCAGTACTTC. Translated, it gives CSAEVTGGQLTQYF.

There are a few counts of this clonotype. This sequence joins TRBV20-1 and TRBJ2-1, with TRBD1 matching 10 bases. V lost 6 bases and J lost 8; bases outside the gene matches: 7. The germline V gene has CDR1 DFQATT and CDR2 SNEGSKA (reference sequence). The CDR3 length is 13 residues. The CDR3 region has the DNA TGCAGTGCCCCCGGGACAGGGGACCATGAGCAGTTCTTC. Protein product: CSAPGTGDHEQFF.

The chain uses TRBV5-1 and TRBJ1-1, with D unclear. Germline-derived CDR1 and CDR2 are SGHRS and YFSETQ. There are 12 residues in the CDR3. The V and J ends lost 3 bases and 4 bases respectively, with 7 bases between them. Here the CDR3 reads CASSSLATEAFF. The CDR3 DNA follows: TGCGCCAGCAGCTCGTTGGCCACTGAAGCTTTCTTT.